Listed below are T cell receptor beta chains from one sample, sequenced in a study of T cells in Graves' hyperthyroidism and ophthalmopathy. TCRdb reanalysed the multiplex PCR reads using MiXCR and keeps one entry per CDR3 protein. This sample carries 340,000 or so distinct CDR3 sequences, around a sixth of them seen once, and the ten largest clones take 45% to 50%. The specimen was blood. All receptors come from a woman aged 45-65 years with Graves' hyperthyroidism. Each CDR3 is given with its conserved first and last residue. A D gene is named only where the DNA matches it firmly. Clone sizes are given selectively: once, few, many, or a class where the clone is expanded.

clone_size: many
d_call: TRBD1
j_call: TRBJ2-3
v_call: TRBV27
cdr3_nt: TGTGCCAGCTTGTCCCGGGACAGGACGCAGTATTTT
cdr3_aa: CASLSRDRTQYF

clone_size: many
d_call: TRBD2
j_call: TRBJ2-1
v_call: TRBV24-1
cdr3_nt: TGTGCCACCAGTGATTTAACTAGCGGGATCAATGAGCAGTTCTTC
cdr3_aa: CATSDLTSGINEQFF

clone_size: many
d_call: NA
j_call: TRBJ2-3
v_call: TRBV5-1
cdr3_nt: TGCGCCAGCAGCTTCGGGTTAGGGGCAGGAAGCACAGATACGCAGTATTTT
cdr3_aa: CASSFGLGAGSTDTQYF

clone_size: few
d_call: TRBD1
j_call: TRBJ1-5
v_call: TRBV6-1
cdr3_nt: TGTGCCAGCAGTACGGACAGGGGCAATCAGCCCCAGCATTTT
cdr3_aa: CASSTDRGNQPQHF

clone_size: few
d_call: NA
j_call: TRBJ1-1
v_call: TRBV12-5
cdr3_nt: TGTGCTAGTGGTTGGGGGCCGGGAGGGACTGAAGCTTTCTTT
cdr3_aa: CASGWGPGGTEAFF

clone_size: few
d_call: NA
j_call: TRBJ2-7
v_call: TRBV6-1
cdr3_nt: TGTGCCAGCAGTGAAATGGTGGGCCTCTCCTACGAGCAGTACTTC
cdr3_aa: CASSEMVGLSYEQYF

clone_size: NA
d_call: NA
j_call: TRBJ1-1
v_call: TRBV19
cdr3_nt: TGTGCCAGTAGTGGATGGGCAGGAGACACTGAAGCTTTCTTT
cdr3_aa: CASSGWAGDTEAFF

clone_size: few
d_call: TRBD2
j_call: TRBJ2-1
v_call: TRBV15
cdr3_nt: TGTGCCACCAGCAGAGATCCTCTCGGGCTAGCGGACTACAATGAGCAGTTCTTC
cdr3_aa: CATSRDPLGLADYNEQFF

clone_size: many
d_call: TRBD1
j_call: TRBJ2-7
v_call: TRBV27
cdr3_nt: TGTGCCAGCAGTCCGGACAGGGACTCCTACGAGCAGTACTTC
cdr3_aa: CASSPDRDSYEQYF

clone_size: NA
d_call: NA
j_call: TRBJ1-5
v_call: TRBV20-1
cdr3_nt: TGCAGTGCGGCCGGTGATCAGCCCCAGCATTTT
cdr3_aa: CSAAGDQPQHF

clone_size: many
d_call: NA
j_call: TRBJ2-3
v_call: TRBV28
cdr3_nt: TGTGCCAGCAGTTTCCAAACCGGGACAAGGACAGATACGCAGTATTTT
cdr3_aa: CASSFQTGTRTDTQYF

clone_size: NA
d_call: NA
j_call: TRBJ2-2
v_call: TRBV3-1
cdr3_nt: TGTGCCAGCAGCCACCTGACGTTCGCGAACACCGGGGAGCTGTTTTTT
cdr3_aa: CASSHLTFANTGELFF

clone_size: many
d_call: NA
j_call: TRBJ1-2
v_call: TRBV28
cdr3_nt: TGTGCCAGCAGTTTCCGACGGAACTATGGCTACACCTTC
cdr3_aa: CASSFRRNYGYTF

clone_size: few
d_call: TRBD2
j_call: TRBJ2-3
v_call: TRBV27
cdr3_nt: TGTGCCAGCAGCCCGGGGGGGATAGGCACAGATACGCAGTATTTT
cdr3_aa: CASSPGGIGTDTQYF

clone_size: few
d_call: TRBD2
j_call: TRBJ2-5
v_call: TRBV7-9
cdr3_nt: TGTGCCAGCAGCTTAACTAGCGGATTCCAAGAGACCCAGTACTTC
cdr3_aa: CASSLTSGFQETQYF

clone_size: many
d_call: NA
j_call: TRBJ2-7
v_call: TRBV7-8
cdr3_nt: TGTGCCAGCAGCTTAGACAGGGTGCAGTACTTC
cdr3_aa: CASSLDRVQYF

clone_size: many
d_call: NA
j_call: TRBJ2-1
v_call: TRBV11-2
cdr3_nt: TGTGCCAGCAGCTTAGCAATACAGGATATTGAGCAGTTCTTC
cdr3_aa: CASSLAIQDIEQFF

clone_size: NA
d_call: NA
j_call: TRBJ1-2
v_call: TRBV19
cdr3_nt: TGTGCCAGTAGTATGTGGGGCCTCGACCCGGAGGCTTATGGCTACACCTTC
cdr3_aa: CASSMWGLDPEAYGYTF

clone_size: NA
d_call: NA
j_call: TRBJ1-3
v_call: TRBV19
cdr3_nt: TGTGCCAGTAGTATGGCGACATTTTCTGGAAACACCATATATTTT
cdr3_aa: CASSMATFSGNTIYF

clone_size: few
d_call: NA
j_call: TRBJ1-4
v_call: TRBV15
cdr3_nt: TGTGCCACCAGCAGAGCGGGAGCAACTAATGAAAAACTGTTTTTT
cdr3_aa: CATSRAGATNEKLFF

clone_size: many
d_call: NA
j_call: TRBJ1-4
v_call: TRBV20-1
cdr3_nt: TGCAGTGCTAGTCGTAATGAAAAACTGTTTTTT
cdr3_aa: CSASRNEKLFF

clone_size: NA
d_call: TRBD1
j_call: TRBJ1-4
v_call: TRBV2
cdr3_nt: TGTGCCAGCAGTGAAACCCCAGGGGGCTTAGGGGAAAAACTGTTTTTT
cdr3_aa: CASSETPGGLGEKLFF

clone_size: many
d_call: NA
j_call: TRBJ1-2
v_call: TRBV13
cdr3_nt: TGTGCCAGCAGCTTAGAGGCGGGAAATCGCTACACCTTC
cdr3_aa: CASSLEAGNRYTF

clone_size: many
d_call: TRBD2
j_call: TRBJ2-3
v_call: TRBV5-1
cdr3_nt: TGCGCCAGCCATAGCGGGGGTGACACAGATACGCAGTATTTT
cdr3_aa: CASHSGGDTDTQYF

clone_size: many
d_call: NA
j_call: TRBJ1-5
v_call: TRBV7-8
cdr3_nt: TGTGCCAGCAGCTTAGCCGTGGGGATGCCCCAGCATTTT
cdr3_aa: CASSLAVGMPQHF

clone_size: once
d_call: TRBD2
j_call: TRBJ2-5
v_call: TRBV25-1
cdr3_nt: TGTGCCAGCAGTGCCGGGACTAGCGCCCAAGAGACCCAGTACTTC
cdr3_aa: CASSAGTSAQETQYF